The rows below give T cell receptor beta chains drawn from one sample of a study of blood T cell repertoires in COVID-19. The table came from immunoSEQ multiplex PCR; TCRdb's copy has only in-frame clones and leaves some out. The profile shows approximately 200,000 clones, more than 70% of them singletons. Sequencing input: PBMCs or T cells enriched from blood (not recorded which). The origin of the receptors is a woman aged 30 to 39 who had recovered from COVID-19. CDR3s include the opening cysteine and the closing phenylalanine or tryptophan. D genes are given only for firm matches. For some rows the clone size is stated as once, few or many, or as a class when expanded; others skip it.

size: NA; J: TRBJ2-7; V: TRBV28; D: TRBD2; length: 15; DNA: TGTGCCAGCAGTTCAAGCGGGAGGGCCTTAAGGGAGCAGTACTTC; CDR3: CASSSSGRALREQYF
size: NA; J: TRBJ2-4; V: TRBV2; D: NA; length: 14; DNA: TGTGCCACCCTTGGGGGCATAGCCAAAAACATTCAGTACTTC; CDR3: CATLGGIAKNIQYF
size: NA; J: TRBJ2-7; V: TRBV3-1/TRBV3-2; D: NA; length: 13; DNA: TGTGCCAGCAGCCAAGGTAGGGGCAGGGAGCAGTACTTC; CDR3: CASSQGRGREQYF
size: NA; J: TRBJ1-1; V: TRBV19; D: NA; length: 14; DNA: TGTGCCAGTACTCAGGGTACGAGGAACACTGAAGCTTTCTTT; CDR3: CASTQGTRNTEAFF
size: NA; J: TRBJ2-1; V: TRBV5-8; D: TRBD2; length: 15; DNA: TGTGCCAGCAGCTTGATGGCTAGCGGCTACAATGAGCAGTTCTTC; CDR3: CASSLMASGYNEQFF
size: NA; J: TRBJ1-5; V: TRBV27; D: TRBD1; length: 16; DNA: TGTGCCAGCAGTCCCCAGGGGGCGGTGGGCAATCAGCCCCAGCATTTT; CDR3: CASSPQGAVGNQPQHF
size: NA; J: TRBJ2-7; V: TRBV5-4; D: NA; length: 12; DNA: TGTGCCAGCAGCTTTAACAGGGACGAGCAGTACTTC; CDR3: CASSFNRDEQYF
size: NA; J: TRBJ2-7; V: TRBV5-5; D: TRBD1; length: 17; DNA: TGTGCCAGCAGCTTGGCCCCCGTAGGGGGCGTAATCTACGAGCAGTACTTC; CDR3: CASSLAPVGGVIYEQYF
size: NA; J: TRBJ1-2; V: TRBV3-1/TRBV3-2; D: NA; length: 15; DNA: TGTGCCAGCAGACTTACCGGGACTGACAACTATGGCTACACCTTC; CDR3: CASRLTGTDNYGYTF
size: NA; J: TRBJ2-5; V: TRBV2; D: TRBD2; length: 13; DNA: TGTGCCAGCAGCCGGGGGGACGGAGAGACCCAGTACTTC; CDR3: CASSRGDGETQYF
size: NA; J: TRBJ1-2; V: TRBV20-1; D: NA; length: 10; DNA: TGCAGTGCCTCCATCCGGGGCTACACCTTC; CDR3: CSASIRGYTF
size: few; J: TRBJ1-2; V: TRBV29-1; D: TRBD1; length: 12; DNA: TGCAGCGCCGGGACAGGGGACTATGGCTACACCTTC; CDR3: CSAGTGDYGYTF
size: NA; J: TRBJ1-1; V: TRBV27; D: TRBD1; length: 14; DNA: TGTGCCAGCAGTTATCGAACCGGGACAGTTGAAGCTTTCTTT; CDR3: CASSYRTGTVEAFF
size: few; J: TRBJ2-1; V: TRBV7-9; D: TRBD2; length: 14; DNA: TGTGCCAGCAGCACTAGCGGGAGAGCGAATGAGCAGTTCTTC; CDR3: CASSTSGRANEQFF
size: few; J: TRBJ2-2; V: TRBV6-5; D: TRBD2; length: 15; DNA: TGTGCCAGCAGTCAGCGGGAGGCAGGCACCGGGGAGCTGTTTTTT; CDR3: CASSQREAGTGELFF
size: NA; J: TRBJ1-4; V: TRBV2; D: NA; length: 14; DNA: TGTGCCAGCAATGGGGCAGTAGCTAATGAAAAACTGTTTTTT; CDR3: CASNGAVANEKLFF
size: NA; J: TRBJ2-5; V: TRBV14; D: NA; length: 16; DNA: TGTGCCAGCAGCCAGAGACTTAGCGGTATCCAAGAGACCCAGTACTTC; CDR3: CASSQRLSGIQETQYF
size: NA; J: TRBJ1-1; V: TRBV12-3/TRBV12-4; D: NA; length: 12; DNA: TGTGCCAGCAGTTTTTCTACCACTGAAGCTTTCTTT; CDR3: CASSFSTTEAFF
size: once; J: TRBJ1-2; V: TRBV18; D: NA; length: 15; DNA: TGTGCCAGCTCACAAGTGGGACGGGGGAACTATGGCTACACCTTC; CDR3: CASSQVGRGNYGYTF
size: NA; J: TRBJ1-2; V: TRBV18; D: NA; length: 16; DNA: TGTGCCAGCTCACCAGACTTGGCTGGGTCCCTCTATGGCTACACCTTC; CDR3: CASSPDLAGSLYGYTF
size: NA; J: TRBJ2-2; V: TRBV28; D: NA; length: 15; DNA: TGTGCCAGCAGTTTCCCAGGGGGAGGCACCGGGGAGCTGTTTTTT; CDR3: CASSFPGGGTGELFF
size: few; J: TRBJ2-2; V: TRBV10-3; D: TRBD1; length: 17; DNA: TGTGCCATCAGTGGACATTCGGGCAGGGGGCGCAACGGGGAGCTGTTTTTT; CDR3: CAISGHSGRGRNGELFF
size: few; J: TRBJ2-1; V: TRBV1; D: NA; length: 17; DNA: TGCACCAGCAGCCAACTTTTTGCTAGCGGGAGGGCCTTTGAGCAGTTCTTC; CDR3: CTSSQLFASGRAFEQFF
size: NA; J: TRBJ2-1; V: TRBV7-9; D: NA; length: 14; DNA: TGTGCCAGCAGCTCCCCGACTCGCATTTTTGAGCAGTTCTTC; CDR3: CASSSPTRIFEQFF
size: NA; J: TRBJ2-1; V: TRBV6-5; D: TRBD1; length: 14; DNA: TGTGCCAGCAGTTACTCGACAGGGGTCAATGAGCAGTTCTTC; CDR3: CASSYSTGVNEQFF
size: NA; J: TRBJ2-5; V: TRBV2; D: TRBD2; length: 15; DNA: TGTGCCAGCAGCGCGGGACTAGCAGGCCAAGAGACCCAGTACTTC; CDR3: CASSAGLAGQETQYF
size: once; J: TRBJ1-5; V: TRBV19; D: NA; length: 17; DNA: TGTGCCAGTAGTATGGTTCCATGTCCGAGTTGTTTTGTGCCCCAGCATTTT; CDR3: CASSMVPCPSCFVPQHF
size: NA; J: TRBJ2-5; V: TRBV10-3; D: NA; length: 15; DNA: TGTGCCATCAGTGGGTTTCGTAAAGCACAAGAGACCCAGTACTTC; CDR3: CAISGFRKAQETQYF
size: NA; J: TRBJ2-3; V: TRBV25-1; D: TRBD2; length: 15; DNA: TGTGCCAGCAGTGCTAGCGGGAGTGGGGCAGATACGCAGTATTTT; CDR3: CASSASGSGADTQYF
size: NA; J: TRBJ2-6; V: TRBV7-8; D: NA; length: 19; DNA: TGTGCCAGCAGCTTAAGGCGGGACTCCAACAAATCTGGGGCCAACGTCCTGACTTTC; CDR3: CASSLRRDSNKSGANVLTF
size: NA; J: TRBJ2-2; V: TRBV24-1; D: TRBD1; length: 17; DNA: TGTGCCACCAGTGATCTCGGACAGGGGGCCTACACCGGGGAGCTGTTTTTT; CDR3: CATSDLGQGAYTGELFF
size: NA; J: TRBJ2-1; V: TRBV19; D: TRBD2; length: 15; DNA: TGTGCCAGTACCCTAAGCGGGAGCTCCTACAATGAGCAGTTCTTC; CDR3: CASTLSGSSYNEQFF
size: NA; J: TRBJ2-7; V: TRBV27; D: TRBD1; length: 15; DNA: TGTGCCAGCAGTCTAAACAGGGGAAGCACTACTAAGCAGTACTTC; CDR3: CASSLNRGSTTKQYF
size: NA; J: TRBJ1-1; V: TRBV10-2; D: NA; length: 15; DNA: TGCGCCAGTACAATTCCCGGGACATCGAACACTGAAGCTTTCTTT; CDR3: CASTIPGTSNTEAFF
size: NA; J: TRBJ1-1; V: TRBV10-2; D: NA; length: 15; DNA: TGCGCCAGCAGTGAGTGGGCGGGCGAAGAAACTGAAGCTTTCTTT; CDR3: CASSEWAGEETEAFF
size: NA; J: TRBJ2-6; V: TRBV28; D: NA; length: 15; DNA: TGTGCCAGCATCGCGGGGAGCTCTGGGGCCAACGTCCTGACTTTC; CDR3: CASIAGSSGANVLTF
size: once; J: TRBJ2-1; V: TRBV3-1/TRBV3-2; D: TRBD2; length: 16; DNA: TGTGCCAGCAGCCAAGAGGGGACTAGCGGGATCTATGAGCAGTTCTTC; CDR3: CASSQEGTSGIYEQFF
size: NA; J: TRBJ1-1; V: TRBV7-9; D: NA; length: 14; DNA: TGTGCCAGCAGCTTTCGTGGTCAGGGTCATGAAGCTTTCTTT; CDR3: CASSFRGQGHEAFF
size: NA; J: TRBJ2-7; V: TRBV11-2; D: NA; length: 13; DNA: TGTGCCAGCAGCCCAGGAAGTATCCACGAGCAGTACTTC; CDR3: CASSPGSIHEQYF
size: NA; J: TRBJ2-5; V: TRBV2; D: TRBD1; length: 18; DNA: TGTGCCAGCAGACAATCCCCACGACAGGGGCCGTACCAAGAGACCCAGTACTTC; CDR3: CASRQSPRQGPYQETQYF
size: NA; J: TRBJ2-7; V: TRBV2; D: NA; length: 13; DNA: TGTGCCAGCAGGCGACAGCAGGGCTACGAGCAGTACTTC; CDR3: CASRRQQGYEQYF
size: NA; J: TRBJ2-1; V: TRBV24-1; D: TRBD2; length: 16; DNA: TGTGCCACCAGTGATTTCCCTAGCGGGAGCTACAATGAGCAGTTCTTC; CDR3: CATSDFPSGSYNEQFF
size: NA; J: TRBJ2-1; V: TRBV7-8; D: NA; length: 13; DNA: TGTGCCAGCAGCTTATTATTCGAGCGAGAGCAGTTCTTC; CDR3: CASSLLFEREQFF
size: NA; J: TRBJ2-1; V: TRBV7-9; D: TRBD2; length: 16; DNA: TGTGCCAGCAGCTTAGATCTCCAGCGGGGGTACAATGAGCAGTTCTTC; CDR3: CASSLDLQRGYNEQFF
size: NA; J: TRBJ2-1; V: TRBV21-1; D: NA; length: 21; DNA: TGTGCCAGCAGCAAAGGGACCCTCGGAAAAGGGTCTTTTAGCGGTTTCGGTGAGCAGTTCTTC; CDR3: CASSKGTLGKGSFSGFGEQFF
size: NA; J: TRBJ1-1; V: TRBV27; D: NA; length: 12; DNA: TGTGCCAGCAGTTCCGGGGTCACTGAAGCTTTCTTT; CDR3: CASSSGVTEAFF
size: NA; J: TRBJ1-2; V: TRBV2; D: TRBD1; length: 12; DNA: TGTGCCAGCAGGACAGGGGCGGATGGCTACACCTTC; CDR3: CASRTGADGYTF
size: NA; J: TRBJ2-7; V: TRBV19; D: NA; length: 11; DNA: TGTGCCAGTAGCGGTGGTCGGGAGCAGTACTTC; CDR3: CASSGGREQYF
size: NA; J: TRBJ2-3; V: TRBV18; D: NA; length: 14; DNA: TGTGCCAGCTGCACACAACCAGGGGCAGATACGCAGTATTTT; CDR3: CASCTQPGADTQYF
size: once; J: TRBJ2-3; V: TRBV29-1; D: NA; length: 14; DNA: TGCAGCTCCCGGGACTCCCTCAAAGGGGATACGCAGTATTTT; CDR3: CSSRDSLKGDTQYF
size: NA; J: TRBJ2-7; V: TRBV27; D: NA; length: 13; DNA: TGTGCCAGCAGTTGGCGACAGTCCTACGAGCAGTACTTC; CDR3: CASSWRQSYEQYF
size: once; J: TRBJ2-4; V: TRBV6-9; D: NA; length: 13; DNA: TGTGCCAGCAGTTATTCTCGGGGAAACATTCAGTACTTC; CDR3: CASSYSRGNIQYF
size: NA; J: TRBJ2-1; V: TRBV28; D: TRBD2; length: 16; DNA: TGTGCCAGCAGTTCAGGACTAGCGGGAGAGGCCCATGAGCAGTTCTTC; CDR3: CASSSGLAGEAHEQFF
size: NA; J: TRBJ1-1; V: TRBV28; D: NA; length: 15; DNA: TGTGCCAGCAGTCCCAGGGTAGGAACGAACACTGAAGCTTTCTTT; CDR3: CASSPRVGTNTEAFF
size: NA; J: TRBJ1-1; V: TRBV6-5; D: NA; length: 14; DNA: TGTGCCAGCAGTTACGGCGGGGGAGGCACTGAAGCTTTCTTT; CDR3: CASSYGGGGTEAFF
size: NA; J: TRBJ2-3; V: TRBV5-4; D: TRBD2; length: 15; DNA: TGTGCCAGCAGCATACCGGGACTAGGGACAGATACGCAGTATTTT; CDR3: CASSIPGLGTDTQYF
size: NA; J: TRBJ2-7; V: TRBV28; D: NA; length: 13; DNA: TGTGCCAGCAGTTTTCAGGGAACCTACGAGCAGTACTTC; CDR3: CASSFQGTYEQYF